This entry lists 21 T cell receptor beta chains sequenced from one sample in a study of blood T cells in healthy people across ages. Sample-barcoded 5' priming and a J-beta primer mix drove a second PCR of about 7 to 11 cycles. Each CDR3 protein gets one entry after TCRdb re-called the 5' RACE reads with MiXCR. The sample contains roughly 930,000 distinct CDR3 sequences, 45% to 50% of which appear only once. Material for sequencing was blood. Receptor source: a man in his thirties or forties in good health.

The chain recombines TRBV7-9 with TRBJ2-3, with D possibly TRBD1 on 5 matching bases. This CDR3 has 13 amino acids. The V gene lost 4 bases and the J gene lost 6 bases, with 11 bases spanning the gap. In germline, CDR1 is SEHNR, CDR2 FQNEAQ (reference sequence). The CDR3 sequence is CASSSTVEDTQYF. CDR3 DNA: TGTGCCAGCAGCTCGACAGTCGAGGATACGCAGTATTTT. The full variable domain, in which reference TRBV7-9 and TRBJ2-3 provide the parts outside the CDR3, is DTGVSQNPRHKITKRGQNVTFRCDPISEHNRLYWYRQTLGQGPEFLTYFQNEAQLEKSRLLSDRFSAERPKGSFSTLEIQRTEQGDSAMYLCASSSTVEDTQYFGPGTRLTVL.

The V gene is TRBV7-9, the J gene TRBJ2-7; D is undetermined. V was pared by 3 bases and J by 3 bases, with 15 bases between. Germline V gives CDR1 SEHNR, CDR2 FQNEAQ (reference sequence). The CDR3 spans 15 residues. CDR3 sequence (DNA): TGTGCCAGCAGCTTGGTGCCGAGCGCGGACTACGAGCAGTACTTC. Its protein is CASSLVPSADYEQYF.

This chain joins TRBV11-2 and TRBJ2-1, with D perhaps matching TRBD1 or TRBD2 (5 bases each). CDR1 SGHAT and CDR2 FQNNGV come from the germline V gene. V was clipped by 5 bases and J by 7 bases, with 21 bases between them. The CDR3 is 16 amino acids. The CDR3 DNA is TGTGCCAGCAGCATACCCGGCCGGGGCCTGGGGAATGAGCAGTTCTTC. This codes for CASSIPGRGLGNEQFF.

The chain has TRBV20-1 and TRBJ2-5; D is undetermined. TRBJ2-1 matches the DNA end more closely, so the J call is doubtful. The CDR3 runs to 15 residues. Germline CDR1 reads DFQATT; CDR2 reads SNEGSKA (reference sequence). The CDR3 spells CSASDRPPMAETQFF. CDR3 coding DNA: TGCAGTGCTAGCGACCGTCCACCGATGGCAGAGACCCAGTTCTTC.

The chain is built from TRBV20-1 and TRBJ2-7, with TRBD1 matching 11 bases. Germline assignment: CDR1 DFQATT and CDR2 SNEGSKA (reference sequence). The junction had 3 bases not matched to a gene; V was cut back by 5 bases and J by 0 bases. This CDR3 is built from 14 residues. The CDR3 spells CSAGTGGGSYEQYF. Written as DNA, the CDR3 is TGCAGTGCTGGGACAGGGGGGGGCTCCTACGAGCAGTACTTC.

The CDR3 loop is CASSSRTSPGNTQYF. The CDR3 DNA sequence: TGTGCCAGCAGCTCCCGGACTAGCCCCGGGAATACGCAGTATTTT. The chain has TRBV7-2 and TRBJ2-3; 8 nucleotides line up with TRBD2. The length of the CDR3 is 15 residues. J gave up 7 bases and V 4 bases, and 10 bases lay outside the gene matches. Germline assignment: CDR1 SGHTA and CDR2 FQGNSA.

This clonotype was seen a few times. The rearrangement links TRBV6-5 to TRBJ1-2; no definite D call. The CDR3 has 14 residues. The germline CDR1 and CDR2 sequences are MNHEY and SVGAGI. V was cut by 8 bases and J by 5 bases, with 18 bases left in between. The CDR3 reads CASRGILVGYGYTF. CDR3 coding DNA: TGTGCCAGCCGCGGCATCCTCGTTGGGTATGGCTACACCTTC.

The chain carries TRBV20-1 and TRBJ2-6; either TRBD1 or TRBD2 may fit D (5 bases each). This CDR3 is built from 19 residues. CDR1 is DFQATT, CDR2 SNEGSKA, per germline (reference sequence). V lost 0 bases and J lost 0, with 18 bases in between. The CDR3 here is CSARDLGVDRSSGANVLTF. CDR3 sequence (DNA): TGCAGTGCTAGAGATCTCGGGGTAGACAGAAGCTCTGGGGCCAACGTCCTGACTTTC.

The CDR3 region has the DNA TGTGCCTGGGATGCAGGGGGATACGAGCAGTACTTC. Translation: CAWDAGGYEQYF. The V and J genes are TRBV30 and TRBJ2-7, with 7 bases fitting TRBD1. From germline, CDR1 is GTSNPN and CDR2 SVGIG (reference sequence). The J segment lost 4 bases and the V segment lost 5 bases, leaving 5 bases of the junction unmatched. The CDR3 covers 12 residues.

In its sample, this clonotype was seen once. The chain couples TRBV6-2 or TRBV6-3 to TRBJ2-7; 11 positions agree with TRBD1. The CDR3 runs to 15 residues. Germline V gene data show CDR1 as MNHEY and CDR2 as SVGEGT. Trimming at V came to 6 bases and at J to 4 bases, leaving 8 bases not matched to a gene. Written as DNA, the CDR3 is TGTGCCAGCAGGACGGGCGGGACAGGGGGATACGAGCAGTACTTC. Its protein is CASRTGGTGGYEQYF.

This clonotype has a handful of counts. The V gene is TRBV4-1, the J gene TRBJ2-5, with 7 positions matching TRBD1. Germline loops: CDR1 MGHRA, CDR2 YSYEKL. V trimming: 4 bases; J trimming: 1 base; junction bases outside the gene matches: 12. This CDR3 is built from 17 residues. CDR3 nucleotides: TGCGCCAGCAGCCCCTTATGGAGACAGGGAAGCCAAGAGACCCAGTACTTC. It specifies CASSPLWRQGSQETQYF.

The genes are TRBV20-1 and TRBJ1-1; TRBD1 might be the D (5 bases). The CDR3 has 13 amino acids. Germline values: CDR1 DFQATT, CDR2 SNEGSKA (reference sequence). V lost 6 bases to trimming and J lost 1 base, with 12 bases between them. CDR3 nucleotide sequence: TGCAGTGCCACAGACAGTGCGAACACTGAAGCTTTCTTT. Its protein is CSATDSANTEAFF.

This clonotype came up a few times. The V and J genes are TRBV20-1 and TRBJ2-3; D is unresolved. Deletions cut 3 bases from V and 4 bases from J, with 5 bases between. This CDR3 has 11 amino acids. The germline CDR1 and CDR2 sequences are DFQATT and SNEGSKA (reference sequence). The CDR3 reads CSARVSDTQYF. As DNA, the CDR3 is TGCAGTGCTAGGGTCTCAGATACGCAGTATTTT.

As concerns this clonotype: Germline and junction disagree at one end, which may indicate a read error. V usage is TRBV27 and J usage is TRBJ2-5; TRBD1 matches at 9 bases. Looked up from germline, CDR1 is MNHEY and CDR2 is SMNVEV (reference sequence). CDR3 length equals 13 residues. CDR3 sequence (DNA): TGCGCCAGCAGTCTAACAGGGGGCGAGACCCAGTACTTC. This encodes CASSLTGGETQYF.

This clonotype was found a few times. The chain joins TRBV20-1 to TRBJ2-7, with D tentatively TRBD1 (6 bases). CDR3 length: 12 residues. Germline CDR1 is DFQATT and CDR2 is SNEGSKA (reference sequence). V gave up 6 bases and J gave up 2 bases, with 11 bases separating them. The CDR3 region is CSANGQPYEQYF. The CDR3 DNA is TGCAGTGCCAACGGACAGCCCTACGAGCAGTACTTC.

This clonotype was detected only a few times. This rearrangement joins TRBV10-3 to TRBJ1-6; tentatively, D is TRBD1 (6 bases). Germline CDR1 reads ENHRY; CDR2 reads SYGVKD. The CDR3 has 15 residues. Trimming took 7 bases from V and 7 from J, leaving 17 bases between them. CDR3 loop: CAIKGGRGTNSPLHF. DNA of the CDR3: TGTGCCATCAAGGGGGGCAGGGGTACGAATTCACCCCTCCACTTT.

This clonotype came up a few times. The chain has TRBV6-2 or TRBV6-3 and TRBJ1-5; TRBD1 agrees at 9 bases. This CDR3 has 18 amino acids. Per germline, CDR1 MNHEY and CDR2 SVGEGT. Trimming removed 2 bases from V and 0 bases from J; junction bases left unmatched: 8. DNA for the CDR3: TGTGCCAGCAGTTACCGGACAGGGGACACATATAGCAATCAGCCCCAGCATTTT. It yields the protein CASSYRTGDTYSNQPQHF.

The chain combines TRBV2 with TRBJ1-4; 7 bases align to TRBD1. Per the germline V gene, CDR1 is SNHLY and CDR2 is FYNNEI. The CDR3 spans 14 residues. Trimming removed 10 bases from V and 4 bases from J; junction bases left unmatched: 9. The CDR3 is CATKDRVNNEKLFF. The CDR3 coding sequence is TGTGCCACCAAAGACAGGGTTAATAATGAAAAACTGTTTTTT.

In its sample, this clonotype was seen a few times. J is TRBJ2-1 and V is TRBV7-8; the D is unclear. Trimming took off 2 bases at V and 2 bases at J, with 13 bases between the two ends. This CDR3 spans 16 amino acids. From germline, CDR1 is SGHVS and CDR2 FQNEAQ. The CDR3 DNA is TGTGCCAGCAGCTTATCGGAAAGGCTGGCCTACAATGAGCAGTTCTTC. It translates to CASSLSERLAYNEQFF.

Concerning this clonotype: A read error may be the cause here, since a much bigger clone is one base away. The chain recombines TRBV12-3 or TRBV12-4 with TRBJ1-2; perhaps TRBD1 as D (5 bases). V gave up 8 bases and J gave up 9 bases, with 13 bases separating them. The length of the CDR3 is 11 residues. CDR3: CASGVGGRYTF. CDR3 coding DNA: TGTGCCAGCGGGGTGGGGGGTCGCTACACCTTC.

Points on this clonotype: At one end the junction does not follow the germline gene, possibly because of a read error. The J gene is TRBJ2-4, the V gene TRBV6-2 or TRBV6-3; 8 bases match TRBD2. Per the germline V gene, CDR1 is MNHEY and CDR2 is SVGEGT. The CDR3 contains 14 residues. CDR3 sequence (DNA): TGTGCCGGCATCCCCACTAGCGGCGCCAACATCCAGTACTTC. Encoded protein: CAGIPTSGANIQYF.